The source of this T cell receptor beta chain is a study of tumor-infiltrating lymphocytes in primary liver carcinoma. Unsorted whole blood supplied the blood RNA, and germline DNA was isolated too. The authors made TCR beta cDNA from 400 to 600 ng total RNA with a constant-region primer. Slightly modified ARM-PCR served as the procedure for the TCR beta libraries. These libraries came from three rounds of nested multiplex PCR. Both of the initial two PCR rounds ran for about 9 cycles and employed TRBV1-TRBV30 forward primers alongside a C-beta reverse primer. In TCRdb, the multiplex PCR reads were re-called with MiXCR into one record per CDR3 protein. The sample consists of a few hundred thousand distinct CDR3 sequences, around 50% of them appearing once. V lost 3 bases and J lost 5, with 7 bases in between. Germline V gene data show CDR1 as GTSNPN and CDR2 as SVGIG (reference sequence). The CDR3 is 11 amino acids.

The clonotype was recovered from a woman in her 30s with primary liver carcinoma and hepatitis B virus infection. The specimen was peripheral blood. The J gene is TRBJ1-1, the V gene TRBV30; maybe TRBD1 (5 bases). The CDR3 sequence: CAWSWGTEAFF. CDR3 DNA: TGTGCCTGGAGCTGGGGGACTGAAGCTTTCTTT.